This T cell receptor beta chain was profiled in a study of siplizumab effects on memory and regulatory T cells. Overall study results and limits: Tregs proliferating in siplizumab cultures lacked confirmation of their suppressive function. A small minority of alloreactive clones were mapped to unstimulated subsets.

To note about this clone: Its antigen is not identified.

V dropped 0 bases and J dropped 1; count of bases not matched to a gene: 7. CDR1 is SGDLS and CDR2 is YYNGEE in the germline V gene. CDR3 size: 17 residues. Only in-frame clones appear in the TCRdb table, and some are missing; sequencing was by immunoSEQ multiplex PCR. The sample records some 64,000 clones, 79% being singletons. The chain couples TRBV9 to TRBJ1-5; the match to TRBD1 covers 7 bases. The receptor comes from a human donor in good health. The specimen was memory CD4+ T cells sorted from blood. The CDR3 sequence is CASSVGDSHLSNQPQHF. CDR3 nucleotide sequence: TGTGCCAGCAGCGTAGGGGACAGCCACCTGAGCAATCAGCCCCAGCATTTT.